This record covers a single T cell receptor beta chain. The data were obtained in a study of blood T cell repertoires in COVID-19. Across the whole study: COVID-19 samples from acute and convalescent phases originated in the United States, Italy and Spain. From T cells, B-cell-depleted T cells, or PBMCs came the material, which was cDNA or gDNA.

Trimming removed 7 bases from V and 5 bases from J, with 14 bases in between. In germline, CDR1 is LNHDA, CDR2 SQIVND (reference sequence). The length of the CDR3 is 13 residues. This table comes from immunoSEQ multiplex PCR, and its TCRdb copy is limited to in-frame clones, with some not included. The sample lists roughly 120,000 clones, approximately 70% occurring once. Sequences were obtained from peripheral blood. The chain recombines TRBV19 with TRBJ1-1; D unresolved. The origin of this receptor is a human donor with acute or convalescent COVID-19. The donor label of this sample is uncertain. CDR3 sequence: CASTPGMRTEAFF. DNA of the CDR3: TGTGCCAGTACACCGGGGATGAGGACTGAAGCTTTCTTT.